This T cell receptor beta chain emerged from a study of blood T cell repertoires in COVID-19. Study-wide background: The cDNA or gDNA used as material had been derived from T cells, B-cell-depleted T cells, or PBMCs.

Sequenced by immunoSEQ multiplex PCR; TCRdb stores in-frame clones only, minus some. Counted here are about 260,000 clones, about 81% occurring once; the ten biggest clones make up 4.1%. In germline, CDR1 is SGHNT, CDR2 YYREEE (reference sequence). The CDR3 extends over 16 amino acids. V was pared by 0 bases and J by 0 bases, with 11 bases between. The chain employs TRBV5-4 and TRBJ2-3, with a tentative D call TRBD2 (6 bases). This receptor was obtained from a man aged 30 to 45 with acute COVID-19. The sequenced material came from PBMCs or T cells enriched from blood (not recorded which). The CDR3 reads CASSLVVGGSTDTQYF. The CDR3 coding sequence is TGTGCCAGCAGCTTGGTGGTGGGGGGAAGCACAGATACGCAGTATTTT.